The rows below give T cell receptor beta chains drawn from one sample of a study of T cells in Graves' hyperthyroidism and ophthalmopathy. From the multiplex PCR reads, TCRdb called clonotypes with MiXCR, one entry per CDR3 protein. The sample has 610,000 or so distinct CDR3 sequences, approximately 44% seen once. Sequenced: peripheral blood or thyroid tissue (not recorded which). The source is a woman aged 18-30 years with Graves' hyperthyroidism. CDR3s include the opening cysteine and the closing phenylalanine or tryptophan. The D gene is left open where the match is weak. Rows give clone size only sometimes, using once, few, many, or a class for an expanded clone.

cdr3_nt: TGTGCCAGCACCCTACAGGGGGCCCATCAGCCCCAGCATTTT
cdr3_aa: CASTLQGAHQPQHF
j_call: TRBJ1-5
d_call: TRBD1
v_call: TRBV2
clone_size: -

cdr3_nt: TGTGCCAGTAGCATGGGACCCGTCTTTGAGCAGTACTTC
cdr3_aa: CASSMGPVFEQYF
j_call: TRBJ2-7
d_call: -
v_call: TRBV19
clone_size: many

cdr3_nt: TGTGCCAGTAGCGCGACAGATTATAGCAATCAGCCCCAGCATTTT
cdr3_aa: CASSATDYSNQPQHF
j_call: TRBJ1-5
d_call: -
v_call: TRBV19
clone_size: many

cdr3_nt: TGCAGTGCTAGTAGGGGGGAGGGACTAGGCCAGTACGAGCAGTACTTC
cdr3_aa: CSASRGEGLGQYEQYF
j_call: TRBJ2-7
d_call: TRBD2
v_call: TRBV20-1
clone_size: few

cdr3_nt: TGCAGCGTTGCGTCCACCGGGACAGGGAGCTCCTACAATGAGCAGTTCTTC
cdr3_aa: CSVASTGTGSSYNEQFF
j_call: TRBJ2-1
d_call: TRBD1
v_call: TRBV29-1
clone_size: few

cdr3_nt: TGTGCCAGCAGCTTAGCGCATCGGATCCCTCGAGGCTACACCTTC
cdr3_aa: CASSLAHRIPRGYTF
j_call: TRBJ1-2
d_call: -
v_call: TRBV7-8
clone_size: many

cdr3_nt: TGTGCCAGCAGTGTCGCTAGCGCTTCCTCCTACGAGCAGTACTTC
cdr3_aa: CASSVASASSYEQYF
j_call: TRBJ2-7
d_call: -
v_call: TRBV25-1
clone_size: -

cdr3_nt: TGCAGTGCTAGAGCCGGGACGGACTACGAGCAGTACTTC
cdr3_aa: CSARAGTDYEQYF
j_call: TRBJ2-7
d_call: -
v_call: TRBV20-1
clone_size: -

cdr3_nt: TGTGCCAGCAGCTTAGGGGCTAGCGCCTACAATGAGCAGTTCTTC
cdr3_aa: CASSLGASAYNEQFF
j_call: TRBJ2-1
d_call: -
v_call: TRBV7-7
clone_size: -

cdr3_nt: TGCAGTGCTAGAGATGGGACAGGCGAGACCCAGTACTTC
cdr3_aa: CSARDGTGETQYF
j_call: TRBJ2-5
d_call: TRBD1
v_call: TRBV20-1
clone_size: -

cdr3_nt: TGTGCCAGCAGCGCAGGACAGGCCTCCTACAATGAGCAGTTCTTC
cdr3_aa: CASSAGQASYNEQFF
j_call: TRBJ2-1
d_call: TRBD1
v_call: TRBV9
clone_size: -

cdr3_nt: TGTGCCAGCAGTTACCGAACCGGGACAGCGATCTCTGGGGCCAACGTCCTGACTTTC
cdr3_aa: CASSYRTGTAISGANVLTF
j_call: TRBJ2-6
d_call: TRBD1
v_call: TRBV6-5
clone_size: many

cdr3_nt: TGCAGCTTTGGGACGCCGAGTATGAACACTGAAGCTTTCTTT
cdr3_aa: CSFGTPSMNTEAFF
j_call: TRBJ1-1
d_call: -
v_call: TRBV29-1
clone_size: many

cdr3_nt: TGTGCCAGCAGGCCGGACAGGGGGGCTAATGAAGCTTTCTTT
cdr3_aa: CASRPDRGANEAFF
j_call: TRBJ1-1
d_call: TRBD1
v_call: TRBV7-9
clone_size: -

cdr3_nt: TGCGCCAGCAGTCAAACAGGGGTATACACTGAAGCTTTCTTT
cdr3_aa: CASSQTGVYTEAFF
j_call: TRBJ1-1
d_call: TRBD1
v_call: TRBV10-1
clone_size: -

cdr3_nt: TGTGCCAGCAGTGTGCCTAGCGGTGCCGAGCAGTACTTC
cdr3_aa: CASSVPSGAEQYF
j_call: TRBJ2-7
d_call: TRBD2
v_call: TRBV2
clone_size: -

cdr3_nt: TGCAGTGCTAGGGGGGGACAGGTGAACACCATATATTTT
cdr3_aa: CSARGGQVNTIYF
j_call: TRBJ1-3
d_call: TRBD1
v_call: TRBV20-1
clone_size: -

cdr3_nt: TGTGCCAGCAGTTTCAAGGAAACCTCCTACGAGCAGTACTTC
cdr3_aa: CASSFKETSYEQYF
j_call: TRBJ2-7
d_call: -
v_call: TRBV27
clone_size: -

cdr3_nt: TGTGCCACCGGGGACAGAAGGACTGAAGCTTTCTTT
cdr3_aa: CATGDRRTEAFF
j_call: TRBJ1-1
d_call: TRBD1
v_call: TRBV10-3
clone_size: once

cdr3_nt: TGTGCCAGCAGTGGGACTAGCGGGGGTCGGGGACTAATGAAAAACTATGGCTACACCTTC
cdr3_aa: CASSGTSGGRGLMKNYGYTF
j_call: TRBJ1-2
d_call: -
v_call: TRBV12-3/TRBV12-4
clone_size: -

cdr3_nt: TGTGCCAGCAGTTTAGCCGGACAGGGCCACGAGCAGTACTTC
cdr3_aa: CASSLAGQGHEQYF
j_call: TRBJ2-7
d_call: TRBD1
v_call: TRBV7-2
clone_size: -

cdr3_nt: TGTGGGACCTTGATACGGGGGAGGGAAGAGACCCAGTACTTC
cdr3_aa: CGTLIRGREETQYF
j_call: TRBJ2-5
d_call: TRBD2
v_call: TRBV20-1
clone_size: -

cdr3_nt: TGCAGCGTTGAATGGACGACTAGCGGGATTGAATACGAGCAGTACTTC
cdr3_aa: CSVEWTTSGIEYEQYF
j_call: TRBJ2-7
d_call: TRBD2
v_call: TRBV29-1
clone_size: -

cdr3_nt: TGCGCCAGCACCTTTGGGACCCAGTACTTC
cdr3_aa: CASTFGTQYF
j_call: TRBJ2-5
d_call: -
v_call: TRBV4-1
clone_size: many

cdr3_nt: TGTGCCAGCAGTGGAGGCAGGGGCTCTGGAAACACCATATATTTT
cdr3_aa: CASSGGRGSGNTIYF
j_call: TRBJ1-3
d_call: -
v_call: TRBV9
clone_size: many

cdr3_nt: TGTGCCACCAGTGATGGTTCACAGGGTCAAGAGACCCAGTACTTC
cdr3_aa: CATSDGSQGQETQYF
j_call: TRBJ2-5
d_call: -
v_call: TRBV24-1
clone_size: many

cdr3_nt: TGTGCCACCAGGGGTCGGCAGCCCCAGCATTTT
cdr3_aa: CATRGRQPQHF
j_call: TRBJ1-5
d_call: -
v_call: TRBV27
clone_size: -

cdr3_nt: TGCGCCAGCAGCCATGGGGACAGGGGGGATGAAAAACTGTTTTTT
cdr3_aa: CASSHGDRGDEKLFF
j_call: TRBJ1-4
d_call: TRBD1
v_call: TRBV7-2
clone_size: once

cdr3_nt: TGCAGCTTTTTGGACGGTTGGGGTCGCGAGCAGTACTTC
cdr3_aa: CSFLDGWGREQYF
j_call: TRBJ2-7
d_call: -
v_call: TRBV29-1
clone_size: many

cdr3_nt: TGCAGCGGTGGTACCCCCTTTGGGTATGGCTACACCTTC
cdr3_aa: CSGGTPFGYGYTF
j_call: TRBJ1-2
d_call: -
v_call: TRBV29-1
clone_size: -

cdr3_nt: TGTGCCAGCAGCCCTACGGAAACAGATACGCAGTATTTT
cdr3_aa: CASSPTETDTQYF
j_call: TRBJ2-3
d_call: -
v_call: TRBV7-8
clone_size: few

cdr3_nt: TGTGCCAGCAACCCGGACAGTAGCAATCAGCCCCAGCATTTT
cdr3_aa: CASNPDSSNQPQHF
j_call: TRBJ1-5
d_call: -
v_call: TRBV7-2
clone_size: -

cdr3_nt: TGTGCCAGTAGTATGGGAAGAGGAGGGACCCAGTACTTC
cdr3_aa: CASSMGRGGTQYF
j_call: TRBJ2-5
d_call: -
v_call: TRBV19
clone_size: many

cdr3_nt: TGCAGTGAGCGGAGAGAGACCCAGTACTTC
cdr3_aa: CSERRETQYF
j_call: TRBJ2-5
d_call: -
v_call: TRBV20-1
clone_size: -

cdr3_nt: TGTGCCAGCAGCTTAGCGGGAGGGACGCAAGATACGCAGTATTTT
cdr3_aa: CASSLAGGTQDTQYF
j_call: TRBJ2-3
d_call: TRBD2
v_call: TRBV2
clone_size: -

cdr3_nt: TGTGCCACCAGTGGGGCCCCTGACACCGGGGAGCTGTTTTTC
cdr3_aa: CATSGAPDTGELFF
j_call: TRBJ2-2
d_call: -
v_call: TRBV24-1
clone_size: -

cdr3_nt: TGTGCCAGCAGCCTACTGGACAGGGGGCTCGACGAGCAGTACTTC
cdr3_aa: CASSLLDRGLDEQYF
j_call: TRBJ2-7
d_call: TRBD1
v_call: TRBV7-3
clone_size: many

cdr3_nt: TGTGCCATCAGGGGACAGGGTCTAGGGACTAGCGTTACCGAGCAGTACTTC
cdr3_aa: CAIRGQGLGTSVTEQYF
j_call: TRBJ2-7
d_call: -
v_call: TRBV10-3
clone_size: once

cdr3_nt: TGTGCTAGTAGGAAGGGGCCCACAGATACGCAGTATTTT
cdr3_aa: CASRKGPTDTQYF
j_call: TRBJ2-3
d_call: -
v_call: TRBV19
clone_size: few

cdr3_nt: TGTGCCAGCAGCTTTAGCGGGAGCGAGACAGATACGCAGTATTTT
cdr3_aa: CASSFSGSETDTQYF
j_call: TRBJ2-3
d_call: TRBD2
v_call: TRBV11-3
clone_size: -

cdr3_nt: TGCGCCAGCAGCCACCCAGGGGCGGGAGCGGCCCAAGAGACCCAGTACTTC
cdr3_aa: CASSHPGAGAAQETQYF
j_call: TRBJ2-5
d_call: -
v_call: TRBV4-1
clone_size: -

cdr3_nt: TGTGCCAGCAGCCAATACAACACCGGGGAGCTGTTTTTT
cdr3_aa: CASSQYNTGELFF
j_call: TRBJ2-2
d_call: -
v_call: TRBV14
clone_size: many

cdr3_nt: TGTGCCAGCAGGGGCGAGGCGGGAGGTGGTAGCAATGAGCAGTTCTTC
cdr3_aa: CASRGEAGGGSNEQFF
j_call: TRBJ2-1
d_call: TRBD2
v_call: TRBV2
clone_size: few

cdr3_nt: TGTGCCAGTAGTGCGGGGGGGTACTATGGCTACACCTTC
cdr3_aa: CASSAGGYYGYTF
j_call: TRBJ1-2
d_call: -
v_call: TRBV19
clone_size: -

cdr3_nt: TGCAGTGCTAGAGATCTGGGGGGCAGGAATGAAAAACTGTTTTTT
cdr3_aa: CSARDLGGRNEKLFF
j_call: TRBJ1-4
d_call: -
v_call: TRBV20-1
clone_size: many

cdr3_nt: TGCAGCGTTGTTGGGGGCCGCCCTTATAGCTACACCTTC
cdr3_aa: CSVVGGRPYSYTF
j_call: TRBJ1-2
d_call: -
v_call: TRBV29-1
clone_size: -

cdr3_nt: TGCAGTGCTATTGGACAGGGTAGCAATCAGCCCCAGCATTTT
cdr3_aa: CSAIGQGSNQPQHF
j_call: TRBJ1-5
d_call: TRBD1
v_call: TRBV20-1
clone_size: -

cdr3_nt: TGCAGCGTCGAGGGGAGAAGAGTGCAGTACTTC
cdr3_aa: CSVEGRRVQYF
j_call: TRBJ2-7
d_call: -
v_call: TRBV29-1
clone_size: -

cdr3_nt: TGCAGTGCTAAACGTACAGGGATACCCTACAATGAGCAGTTCTTC
cdr3_aa: CSAKRTGIPYNEQFF
j_call: TRBJ2-1
d_call: -
v_call: TRBV20-1
clone_size: -

cdr3_nt: TGCAGCGTTGGCGGGAGGGCCAGAAATGAGCAGTTCTTC
cdr3_aa: CSVGGRARNEQFF
j_call: TRBJ2-1
d_call: TRBD2
v_call: TRBV29-1
clone_size: few

cdr3_nt: TGCAGCCTGGAAGAAACCTACGAGCAGTACTTC
cdr3_aa: CSLEETYEQYF
j_call: TRBJ2-7
d_call: -
v_call: TRBV29-1
clone_size: -

cdr3_nt: TGTGCCAGCAGTTTAAGGGACAAGTACTACGAGCAGTACTTC
cdr3_aa: CASSLRDKYYEQYF
j_call: TRBJ2-7
d_call: -
v_call: TRBV27
clone_size: -

cdr3_nt: TGCAGCGTTGAGCGGACAGGGAAGCACACCGGGGAGCTGTTTTTT
cdr3_aa: CSVERTGKHTGELFF
j_call: TRBJ2-2
d_call: TRBD1
v_call: TRBV29-1
clone_size: -

cdr3_nt: TGTGCCAGCAGAGATGGAGGGACAGGCTTCGACCAGCCCCAGCATTTT
cdr3_aa: CASRDGGTGFDQPQHF
j_call: TRBJ1-5
d_call: TRBD1
v_call: TRBV12-3/TRBV12-4
clone_size: many